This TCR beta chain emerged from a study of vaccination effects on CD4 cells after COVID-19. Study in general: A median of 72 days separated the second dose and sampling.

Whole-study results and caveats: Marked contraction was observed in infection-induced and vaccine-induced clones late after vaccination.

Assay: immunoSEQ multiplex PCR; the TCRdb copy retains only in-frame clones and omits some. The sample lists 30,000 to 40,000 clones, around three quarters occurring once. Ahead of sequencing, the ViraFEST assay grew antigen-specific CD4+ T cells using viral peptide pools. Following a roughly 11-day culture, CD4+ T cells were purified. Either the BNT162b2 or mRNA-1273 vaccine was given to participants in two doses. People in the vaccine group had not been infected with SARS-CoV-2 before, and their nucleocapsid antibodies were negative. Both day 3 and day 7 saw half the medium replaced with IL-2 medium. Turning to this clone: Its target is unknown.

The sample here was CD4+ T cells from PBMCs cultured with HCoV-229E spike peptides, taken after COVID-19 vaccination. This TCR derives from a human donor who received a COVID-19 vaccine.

CDR3 in amino acids: CASSYSWGGGAFF. The CDR3 nucleotides are TGTGCCAGCAGTTACTCTTGGGGGGGAGGGGCTTTCTTT. V usage is TRBV6-5 and J usage is TRBJ1-1; tentatively, D is TRBD1 (5 bases). This CDR3 spans 13 amino acids. Germline CDR1 and CDR2: MNHEY and SVGAGI. The V gene lost 0 bases and the J gene lost 11 bases, with 13 bases spanning the gap.